This record concerns one T cell receptor (beta chain) sequence. Its antigen is unknown. Base qualities are not at hand, and no much larger clone is one base apart. This entry is derived from a study of cytomegalovirus exposure and HLA in healthy donors (dated by TCRdb to about 2017). Study-level background: In an earlier analysis of roughly 590 of the donors, 250 to 300 Gb of sequence data and about 110 million unique TCR beta sequences from about 179 million T cells were reported. An early release covering around 630 HLA-typed donors comprised about 310 gigabases of sequencing data and 65 million to 100 million unique TCR sequences. Of the approximately 400 genotyped donors, about 80% fell in the genetic ancestry cluster associated with self-reported Caucasian donors. The study aimed to test whether signatures of past pathogen exposure could be identified by cataloging public T cell receptors. The study profiled the T cell repertoires of fewer than 850 subjects by immunosequencing and related them to cytomegalovirus serostatus. A separate validation cohort of 90 to 150 different subjects was used in addition to the approximately 700-subject first cohort. The study combined high-throughput TCR immunosequencing, statistical association of individual TCRs with disease status, and machine learning to predict cytomegalovirus infection status. In a later analysis, previously published TCR beta repertoires from 600 to 850 donors were re-analyzed and high-resolution HLA genotyping was added so that TCR occurrence patterns could be studied. Rather than using new phenotypic data, the later analysis identified candidate immune exposures from TCR beta sequences and from how often those sequences occurred across donors. An earlier analysis of approximately 580 of the donors used high-throughput TCR beta sequencing to judge whether each TCR beta V gene segment behaved as functional or pseudogenic. Donor age, sex, ethnicity and CMV serostatus were compiled together with the repertoire data. Genome-wide SNP genotypes for about 65% of the roughly 670 donors were used in a later genetic analysis, which treated that subset as a discovery cohort. Every repertoire in the discovery cohort had been generated on one and the same sequencing platform. Both class I and class II loci were covered by HLA typing, at four-digit resolution. Typing coverage varied by locus: roughly 629-630 donors for A, B, C, DRB1 and DQB1; roughly 510 for DQA1; over 600 for DPA1; fewer than 480 for DPB1. Roughly five DR-DQ haplotypes were handled as single units for association and clustering because linkage in the cohort was strong. On average, 235,054 unique TCR beta nucleotide sequences were sequenced per donor among roughly 430 genotyped donors of the cohort, with about 19% of those sequences being non-productive. Findings and caveats that apply to the study as a whole: Because the 87-base-pair reads could not distinguish some IMGT-functional V segments, including TRBV6-2 and TRBV6-3, those segments were excluded. The cohort was sequenced for TCR beta chains only, and without alpha or paired-chain data the features that could be detected were limited. A later genetic analysis associated a missense DCLRE1C variant with V-gene and J-gene trimming of TCR beta chains, and an independent cohort replicated the association. In a later genetic analysis, fewer N-insertions in productive TCRs were reported among donors in an Asian-associated ancestry cluster than the approximately 710-donor mean. In a later analysis, the rate of TCR association differed among HLA loci, with DRB1 alleles having the most associated TCRs and HLA-C alleles having the fewest. A later analysis reported that several top co-occurrence clusters appeared linked to parvovirus B19, influenza, CMV and Epstein-Barr virus. In a later analysis, most CMV-associated TCR beta chains were found to appear HLA-restricted, with HLA associations seemingly driven largely by CMV exposure. In the study, about 150 TCR beta chains were listed as associated with cytomegalovirus. At a false discovery rate of 0.05, a later analysis linked about 17,000 TCR beta sequences to specific HLA alleles. In vitro tests confirmed that a few of the cytomegalovirus-associated TCR beta chains recognize cytomegalovirus antigens. Roughly uniform sequencing depth across donors was assumed in presence/absence analyses, although this assumption may not hold. Broadly in line with IMGT annotations, most TCR beta V segments showed up in productive rearrangements about 90% or about 30% of the time in an earlier analysis of 587 of the donors. Because counts were too low, 15 or so rarely observed V segments, including chromosome 9 orphons, were excluded from the earlier analysis of several hundred of the donors. When HLA alleles, especially DR and DQ, strongly co-occurred, attributing TCR associations to individual alleles was difficult. While some public TCRs were present in many individuals, most TCR sequences turned up only very rarely across donors. Linkage disequilibrium might explain the correlated functional status among segregating V segments, but an unknown experimental factor could not be ruled out. Because some donors lacked HLA typing at each locus, the association tests relied only on the typed subset. CMV serostatus was the only immune exposure information available for the cohort. In both the original and validation cohorts, the classifier was reported to diagnose cytomegalovirus status with high specificity and sensitivity. According to the authors, the approach could potentially be generalized to other disease states and immunological phenotypes. A later analysis found that HLA-associated TCR beta chains were more clonally expanded and had lower generation probabilities than equally common non-associated chains. The sequencing pipeline was judged likely to have produced a cluster of highly shared sequence variants as a technical artifact. A further reported finding was that TCR beta sequences accurately predicted the HLA-A and HLA-B alleles for most subjects in the first cohort.

V is trimmed back by 4 bases and J by 3 bases, and the junction contains 14 bases that no gene match accounts for. From the cysteine up to the phenylalanine, the CDR3 has a length of 19 residues. Only CDR3 DNA is held: 57 bases, read in frame from base 1. The germline V gene provides CDR1 SGHVS and CDR2 FQNEAQ. The cohort was made up of about 610 healthy bone marrow donors. At the time of sampling, every cohort member was nominally healthy, though immune exposures that went unrecorded were likely present. The donor was CMV seropositive and was included in the group of 250 to 300 seropositive cohort members. A peripheral blood sample was collected from each donor, and TCR beta sequencing was performed on peripheral blood mononuclear cells. Genomic DNA extraction from the blood cell samples was performed with the Qiagen DNeasy Blood Extraction Kit. The library relied on the immunoSEQ multiplex PCR assay. For the multiplex PCR, a mixture combining 60 forward primers for TCR Vbeta segments and 13 reverse primers for TCR Jbeta segments was used. The CDR3 region of rearranged TCR beta genes was amplified from genomic DNA with a multiplex PCR assay. The amplified TCR beta libraries were sequenced on the Illumina HiSeq System as 87-base-pair reads. Turning to the authors' computational methods: Across the 500 to 700 repertoires, a later analysis counted approximately 75 million unique TCR beta chains, some 11 million of which were shared by at least two donors. Raw reads were error-corrected and collapsed into unique sequences by a nearest-neighbor algorithm in which closely related sequences were merged to remove PCR and sequencing errors. Alignment of CDR3 sequences to IMGT reference sequences was used to assign V, D and J gene segments. For a sequence to be retained, a match of at least six nucleotides to both a V gene segment and a J gene segment was required. A rearrangement was called productive if the CDR3 had no stop codons and remained in frame with V and J, and every other rearrangement was called non-productive. CDR3 was defined by IMGT convention, running from the second conserved V-encoded cysteine to the conserved J-encoded phenylalanine. Sequences without an unambiguous match to a single V gene segment were excluded from the earlier analysis of about 640 of the donors. An earlier analysis of a few hundred of the donors called V segments functional above 56.7% productive rearrangements and segregating when the between-donor standard deviation exceeded 5%. To diagnose cytomegalovirus status from the catalog of TCR beta chain sequences, a statistical classification framework was built. A later analysis assigned V and J genes by comparing TCR nucleotide sequences with IMGT/GENE-DB human TR gene sequences. The TCRdist pipeline was used in a later analysis to assign CDR3 sequences and most-parsimonious VDJ recombination scenarios. In a later analysis, each TCR beta chain was defined by its CDR3 amino acid sequence together with its V-gene family, and reads lacking a unique V-gene family were excluded. In a later analysis, 450 to 600 highly shared, low-generation-probability nucleotide sequences were removed to address suspected cross-contamination and a sequencing artifact. For each public chain, a later analysis derived a clonal expansion index from normalized ranks of inferred template counts within each repertoire. In a later analysis, generation probabilities were computed using a VDJ recombination model fitted to out-of-frame rearrangements, and the results were checked against IGoR. In a later analysis, TCR-TCR, TCR-HLA and TCR-CMV co-occurrence was scored with hypergeometric tests, and a repertoire-size bias correction was applied to TCR pairs. False discovery rates were estimated in a later analysis by permuting HLA or CMV assignments 20 times. In a later analysis, co-occurring TCRs were grouped using DBSCAN, with TCRdist sequence similarity added in when clustering inside HLA-allele-positive subsets. Co-occurrence clustering excluded repertoires with fewer than 30,000 or more than 120,000 public chains, plus five with anomalous nucleotide sharing. TCRdb retrieved this table from immuneACCESS and kept in-frame rearrangements only. Not all clones are present; in checked studies, unresolved V genes account for under half, and no reason is known for the remainder. D and trimming come from the DNA, and the V and J calls and clone size come from that table. The sample data list 100,000 to 150,000 clones, and roughly 70% of these were observed just once. Jointly, the top ten make up 3.5% to 4.5% of the sample.

The specimen was PBMCs. This clonotype was sampled from a man aged 35-49 years in good health and CMV-seropositive. The chain employs TRBV7-8 and TRBJ2-1; TRBD2 matches 11 bases in the middle. The CDR3 amino acid sequence is: CASSSQGAQGLAVYNEQFF. The DNA sequence is TGTGCCAGCAGCTCACAGGGGGCTCAGGGACTAGCGGTCTACAATGAGCAGTTCTTC.